Below are 5 T cell receptor beta chains sequenced from a single sample in a study of T cells expressing NK-cell markers. TCRdb re-called the 5' RACE reads, yielding one record per CDR3 amino acid sequence without DNA. This sample's clone table lists about 15,000 distinct CDR3 sequences. Sequencing was done on a sample of blood T cells: a sorted CD56 or NKG2C T cell subset, CD4+ or CD8+ T cells, or bulk PBMC T cells (not recorded which). The source is a man aged 18-69 years in good health.

The chain carries TRBV6-2 or TRBV6-3 and TRBJ2-5; TCRdb proposes TRBD1, but this gene call is untestable without DNA. Germline CDR1 reads MNHEY; CDR2 reads SVGEGT. CDR3 size: 15 residues. The CDR3 here is CASSYSTGGQETQYF.

This chain links TRBV5-6 with TRBJ2-2; the TCRdb D gene call, TRBD2, has no DNA to confirm it. Germline CDR1 SGHDT, CDR2 YYEEEE. This CDR3 region has 15 residues. CDR3 in amino acids: CASSFGTPNTGELFF.

The chain uses TRBV12-3 or TRBV12-4 and TRBJ2-4; TCRdb selects TRBD1, and the lack of DNA leaves this call unchecked. The CDR3 is 15 amino acids. CDR3 residues: CASSSMTDFRNIQYF.

V and J are TRBV7-2 and TRBJ1-6; the TCRdb call, TRBD1, lacks DNA for checking. The CDR3 is made up of 17 amino acids. Germline-derived CDR1 and CDR2 are SGHTA and FQGNSA. The CDR3 region is CASSLAATGAGNSPLHF.

The chain recombines TRBV6-5 with TRBJ2-5; as DNA is missing, the TRBD1 call by TCRdb cannot be tested. This CDR3 is built from 13 residues. The germline CDR1 and CDR2 sequences are MNHEY and SVGAGI. This CDR3 reads CASSYRGRETQYF.